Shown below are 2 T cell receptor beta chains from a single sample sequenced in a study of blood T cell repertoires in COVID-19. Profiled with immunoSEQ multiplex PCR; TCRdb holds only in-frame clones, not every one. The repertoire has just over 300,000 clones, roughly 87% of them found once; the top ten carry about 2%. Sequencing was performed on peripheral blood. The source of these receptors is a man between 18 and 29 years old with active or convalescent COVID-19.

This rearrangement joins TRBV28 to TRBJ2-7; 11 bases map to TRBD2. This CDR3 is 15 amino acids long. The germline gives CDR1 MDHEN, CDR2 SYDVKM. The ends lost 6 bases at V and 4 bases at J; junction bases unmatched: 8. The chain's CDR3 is CASRLTLAGAYEQYF. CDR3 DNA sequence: TGTGCCAGCAGACTGACACTAGCGGGAGCTTACGAGCAGTACTTC.

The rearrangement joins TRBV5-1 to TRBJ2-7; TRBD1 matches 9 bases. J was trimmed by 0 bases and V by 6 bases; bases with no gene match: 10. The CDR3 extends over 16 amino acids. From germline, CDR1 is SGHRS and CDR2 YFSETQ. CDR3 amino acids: CASTGGDREGSYEQYF. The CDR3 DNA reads TGCGCCAGCACTGGAGGGGACAGGGAGGGCTCCTACGAGCAGTACTTC.